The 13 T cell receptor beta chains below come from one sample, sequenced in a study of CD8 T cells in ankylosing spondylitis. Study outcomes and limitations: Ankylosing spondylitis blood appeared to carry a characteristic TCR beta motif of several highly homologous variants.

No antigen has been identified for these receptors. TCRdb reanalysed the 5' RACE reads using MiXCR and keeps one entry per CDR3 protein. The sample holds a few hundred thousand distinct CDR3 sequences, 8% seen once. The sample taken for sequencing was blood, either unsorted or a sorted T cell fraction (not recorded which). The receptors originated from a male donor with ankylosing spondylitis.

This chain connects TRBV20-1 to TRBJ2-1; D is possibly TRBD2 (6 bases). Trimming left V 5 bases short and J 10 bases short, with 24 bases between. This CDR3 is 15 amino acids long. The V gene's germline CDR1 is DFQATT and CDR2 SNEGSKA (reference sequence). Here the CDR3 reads CSAFDRLVGIKEQFF. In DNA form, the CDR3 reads TGCAGTGCTTTTGATAGACTAGTCGGCATCAAGGAGCAGTTCTTC.

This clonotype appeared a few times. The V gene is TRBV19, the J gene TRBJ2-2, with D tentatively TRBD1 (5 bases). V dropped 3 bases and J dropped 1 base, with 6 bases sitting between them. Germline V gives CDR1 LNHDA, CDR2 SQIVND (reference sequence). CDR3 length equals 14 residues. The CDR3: CASSIGQNTGELFF. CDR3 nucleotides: TGTGCCAGTAGTATTGGACAGAACACCGGGGAGCTGTTTTTT. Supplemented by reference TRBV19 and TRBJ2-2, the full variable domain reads DGGITQSPKYLFRKEGQNVTLSCEQNLNHDAMYWYRQDPGQGLRLIYYSQIVNDFQKGDIAEGYSVSREKKESFPLTVTSAQKNPTAFYLCASSIGQNTGELFFGEGSRLTVL.

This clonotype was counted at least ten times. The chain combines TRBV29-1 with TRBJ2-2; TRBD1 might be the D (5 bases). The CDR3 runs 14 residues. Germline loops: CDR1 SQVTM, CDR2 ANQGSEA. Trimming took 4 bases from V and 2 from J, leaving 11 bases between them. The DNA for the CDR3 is TGCAGCGTTGGGGGCAGGATTAACACCGGGGAGCTGTTTTTT. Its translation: CSVGGRINTGELFF.

The CDR3 DNA sequence: TGTGCCAGTAGTATTCGGGACAGGGAAGGCTATGGCTACACCTTC. Encoded protein: CASSIRDREGYGYTF. The gene calls are TRBV19 and TRBJ1-2, with 9 bases that match TRBD1. CDR1 is LNHDA, CDR2 SQIVND, per germline (reference sequence). The CDR3 totals 15 residues. V lost 3 bases to trimming and J lost 4 bases; unmatched junction nucleotides: 6.

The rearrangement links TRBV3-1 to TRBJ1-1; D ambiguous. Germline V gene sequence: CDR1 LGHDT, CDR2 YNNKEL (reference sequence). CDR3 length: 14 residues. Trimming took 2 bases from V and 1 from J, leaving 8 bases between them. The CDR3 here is CASSQWHPNTEAFF. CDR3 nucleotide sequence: TGTGCCAGCAGCCAATGGCACCCGAACACTGAAGCTTTCTTT.

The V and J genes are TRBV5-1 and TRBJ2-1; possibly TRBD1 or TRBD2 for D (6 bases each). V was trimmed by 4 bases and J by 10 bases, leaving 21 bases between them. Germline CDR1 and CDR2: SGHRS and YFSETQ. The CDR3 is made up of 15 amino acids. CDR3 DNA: TGCGCCAGCAGCCGGGGGCAAAGGGAGGATGGAGAGCAGTTCTTC. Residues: CASSRGQREDGEQFF.

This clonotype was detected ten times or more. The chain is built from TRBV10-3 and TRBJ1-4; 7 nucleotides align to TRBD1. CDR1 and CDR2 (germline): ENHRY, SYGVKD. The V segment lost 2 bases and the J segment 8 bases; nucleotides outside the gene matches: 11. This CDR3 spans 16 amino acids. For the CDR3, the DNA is TGTGCCATCAGTGAGGAACGACAGCAAGGGGGCGAAAAACTGTTTTTT. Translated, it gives CAISEERQQGGEKLFF.

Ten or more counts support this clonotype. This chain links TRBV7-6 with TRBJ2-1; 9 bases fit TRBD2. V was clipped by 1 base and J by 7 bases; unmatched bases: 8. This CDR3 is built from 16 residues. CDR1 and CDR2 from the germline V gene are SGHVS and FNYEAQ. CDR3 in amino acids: CASSLEISGRRNEQFF. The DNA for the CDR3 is TGTGCCAGCAGCTTAGAAATCAGCGGGAGGAGGAATGAGCAGTTCTTC.

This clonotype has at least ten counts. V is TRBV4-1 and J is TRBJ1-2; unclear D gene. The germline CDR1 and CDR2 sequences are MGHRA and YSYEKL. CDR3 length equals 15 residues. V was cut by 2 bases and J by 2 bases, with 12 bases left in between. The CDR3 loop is CASSQKSASNYGYTF. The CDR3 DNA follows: TGCGCCAGCAGCCAAAAATCGGCCTCCAACTATGGCTACACCTTC.

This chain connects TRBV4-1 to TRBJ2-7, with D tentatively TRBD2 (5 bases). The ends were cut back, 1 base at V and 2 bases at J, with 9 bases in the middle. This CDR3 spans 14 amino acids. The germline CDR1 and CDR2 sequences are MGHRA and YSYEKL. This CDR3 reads CASSQGGLPYEQYF. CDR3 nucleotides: TGCGCCAGCAGCCAAGGAGGGCTACCCTACGAGCAGTACTTC.

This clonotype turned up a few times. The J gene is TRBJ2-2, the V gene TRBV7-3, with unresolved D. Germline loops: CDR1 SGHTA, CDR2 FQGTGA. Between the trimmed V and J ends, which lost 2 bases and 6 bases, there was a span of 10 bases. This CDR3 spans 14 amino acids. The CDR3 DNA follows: TGTGCCAGCAGCTTAGTGGTCGGACCCGGGGAGCTGTTTTTT. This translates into CASSLVVGPGELFF.

CDR3 coding DNA: TGTGCCAGCAGCCTGCCAGTCCTGAATGAGCAGTTCTTC. Protein: CASSLPVLNEQFF. This sequence joins TRBV7-9 and TRBJ2-1; D unclear. There are 13 residues in the CDR3. Trimming shortened V by 5 bases and J by 7 bases, and 12 bases separated the two germline ends. The V gene's germline CDR1 is SEHNR and CDR2 FQNEAQ (reference sequence).

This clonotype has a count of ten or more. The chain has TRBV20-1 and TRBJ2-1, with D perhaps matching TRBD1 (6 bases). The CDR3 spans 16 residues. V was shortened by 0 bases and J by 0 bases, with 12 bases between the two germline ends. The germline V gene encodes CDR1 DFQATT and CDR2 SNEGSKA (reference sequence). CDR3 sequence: CSARERTGSSYNEQFF. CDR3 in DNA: TGCAGTGCTAGAGAAAGAACAGGGAGCTCCTACAATGAGCAGTTCTTC.